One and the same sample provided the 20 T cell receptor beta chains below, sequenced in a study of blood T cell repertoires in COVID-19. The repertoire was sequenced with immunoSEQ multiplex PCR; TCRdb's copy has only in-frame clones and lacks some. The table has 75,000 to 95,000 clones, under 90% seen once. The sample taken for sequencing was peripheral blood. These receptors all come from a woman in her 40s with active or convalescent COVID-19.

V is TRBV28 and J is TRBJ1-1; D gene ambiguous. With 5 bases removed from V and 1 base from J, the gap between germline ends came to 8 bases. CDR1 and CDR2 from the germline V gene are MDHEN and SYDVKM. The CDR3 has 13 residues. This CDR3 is CASSPGENTEAFF. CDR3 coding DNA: TGTGCCAGCAGTCCCGGTGAGAACACTGAAGCTTTCTTT.

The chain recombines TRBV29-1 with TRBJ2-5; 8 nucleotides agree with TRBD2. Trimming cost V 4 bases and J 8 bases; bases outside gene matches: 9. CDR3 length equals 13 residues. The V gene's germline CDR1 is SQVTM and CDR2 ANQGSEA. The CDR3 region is CSVVSGSDRTQYF. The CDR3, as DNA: TGCAGCGTTGTGAGCGGGAGTGACAGAACCCAGTACTTC.

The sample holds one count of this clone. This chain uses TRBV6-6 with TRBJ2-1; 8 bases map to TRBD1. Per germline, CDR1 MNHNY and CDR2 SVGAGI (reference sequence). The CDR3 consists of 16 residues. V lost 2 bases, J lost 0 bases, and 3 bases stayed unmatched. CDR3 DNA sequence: TGTGCCAGCAGTTACGGGACAGGCAGCTCCTACAATGAGCAGTTCTTC. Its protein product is CASSYGTGSSYNEQFF.

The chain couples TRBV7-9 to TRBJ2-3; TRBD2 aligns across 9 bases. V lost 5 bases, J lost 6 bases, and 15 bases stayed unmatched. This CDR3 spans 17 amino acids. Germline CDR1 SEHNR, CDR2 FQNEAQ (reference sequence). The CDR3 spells CASSPGTRRGGPDTQYF. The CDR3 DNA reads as TGTGCCAGCAGCCCCGGTACTCGGCGGGGGGGCCCCGATACGCAGTATTTT.

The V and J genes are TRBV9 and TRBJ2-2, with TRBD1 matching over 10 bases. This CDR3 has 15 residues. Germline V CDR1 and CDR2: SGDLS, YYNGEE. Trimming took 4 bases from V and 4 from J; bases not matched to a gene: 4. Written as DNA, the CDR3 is TGTGCCAGCAGCATCCGGACAGGGGGCACCGGGGAGCTGTTTTTT. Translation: CASSIRTGGTGELFF.

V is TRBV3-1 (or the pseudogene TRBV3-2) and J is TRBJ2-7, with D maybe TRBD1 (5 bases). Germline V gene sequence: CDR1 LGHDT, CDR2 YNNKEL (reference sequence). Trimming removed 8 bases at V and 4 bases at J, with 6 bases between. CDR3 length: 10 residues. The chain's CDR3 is CASGAYEQYF. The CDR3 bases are TGTGCCAGCGGGGCTTACGAGCAGTACTTC.

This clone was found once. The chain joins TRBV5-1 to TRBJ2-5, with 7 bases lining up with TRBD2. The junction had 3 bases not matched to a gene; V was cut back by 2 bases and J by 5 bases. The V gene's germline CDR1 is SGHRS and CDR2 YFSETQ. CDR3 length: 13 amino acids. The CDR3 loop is CASSFGEGETQYF. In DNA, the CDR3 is TGCGCCAGCAGCTTTGGGGAGGGGGAGACCCAGTACTTC.

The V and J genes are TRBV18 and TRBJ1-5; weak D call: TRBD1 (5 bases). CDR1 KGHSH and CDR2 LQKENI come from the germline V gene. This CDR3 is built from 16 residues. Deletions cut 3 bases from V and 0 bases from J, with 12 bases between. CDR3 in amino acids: CASSPTGRVSNQPQHF. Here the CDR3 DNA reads TGTGCCAGCTCACCCACGGGCAGGGTTAGCAATCAGCCCCAGCATTTT.

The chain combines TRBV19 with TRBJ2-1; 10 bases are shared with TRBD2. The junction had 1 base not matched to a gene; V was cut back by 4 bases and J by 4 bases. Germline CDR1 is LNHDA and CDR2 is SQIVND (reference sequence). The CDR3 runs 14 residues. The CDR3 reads CASSTGLAYNEQFF. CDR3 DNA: TGTGCCAGTAGTACGGGACTAGCGTACAATGAGCAGTTCTTC.

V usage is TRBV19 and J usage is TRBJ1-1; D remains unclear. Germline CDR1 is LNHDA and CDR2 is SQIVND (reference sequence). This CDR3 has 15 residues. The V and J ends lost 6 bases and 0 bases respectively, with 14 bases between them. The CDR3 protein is CASSRMPGMNTEAFF. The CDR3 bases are TGTGCCAGTAGCCGAATGCCGGGAATGAACACTGAAGCTTTCTTT. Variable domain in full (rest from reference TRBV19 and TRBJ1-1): DGGITQSPKYLFRKEGQNVTLSCEQNLNHDAMYWYRQDPGQGLRLIYYSQIVNDFQKGDIAEGYSVSREKKESFPLTVTSAQKNPTAFYLCASSRMPGMNTEAFFGQGTRLTVV.

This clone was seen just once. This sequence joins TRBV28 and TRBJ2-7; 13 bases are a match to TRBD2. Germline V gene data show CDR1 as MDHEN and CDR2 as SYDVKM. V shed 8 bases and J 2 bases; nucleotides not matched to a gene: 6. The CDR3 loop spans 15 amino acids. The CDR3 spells CASPQTSGRAYEQYF. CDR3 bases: TGTGCCAGCCCGCAAACTAGCGGGAGGGCCTACGAGCAGTACTTC.

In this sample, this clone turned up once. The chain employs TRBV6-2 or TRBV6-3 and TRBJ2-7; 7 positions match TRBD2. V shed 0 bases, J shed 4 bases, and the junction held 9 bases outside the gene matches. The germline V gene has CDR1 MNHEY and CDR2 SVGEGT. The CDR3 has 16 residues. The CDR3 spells CASSYSSGIPFYEQYF. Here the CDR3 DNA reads TGTGCCAGCAGTTACTCGAGCGGGATCCCCTTTTACGAGCAGTACTTC.

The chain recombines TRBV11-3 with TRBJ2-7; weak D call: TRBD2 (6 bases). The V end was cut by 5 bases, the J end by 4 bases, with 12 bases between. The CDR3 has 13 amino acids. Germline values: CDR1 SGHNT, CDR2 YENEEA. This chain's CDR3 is CASSLVAGYEQYF. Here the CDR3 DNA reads TGTGCCAGCAGCCTTGTGGCGGGATACGAGCAGTACTTC.

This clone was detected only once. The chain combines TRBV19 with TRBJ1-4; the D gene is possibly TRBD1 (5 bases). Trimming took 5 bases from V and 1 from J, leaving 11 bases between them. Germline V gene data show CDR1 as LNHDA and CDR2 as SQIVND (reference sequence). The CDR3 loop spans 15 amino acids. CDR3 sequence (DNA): TGTGCCAGTAGTTCCCACAGGAGAACTAATGAAAAACTGTTTTTT. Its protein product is CASSSHRRTNEKLFF. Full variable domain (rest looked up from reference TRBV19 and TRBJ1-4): DGGITQSPKYLFRKEGQNVTLSCEQNLNHDAMYWYRQDPGQGLRLIYYSQIVNDFQKGDIAEGYSVSREKKESFPLTVTSAQKNPTAFYLCASSSHRRTNEKLFFGSGTQLSVL.

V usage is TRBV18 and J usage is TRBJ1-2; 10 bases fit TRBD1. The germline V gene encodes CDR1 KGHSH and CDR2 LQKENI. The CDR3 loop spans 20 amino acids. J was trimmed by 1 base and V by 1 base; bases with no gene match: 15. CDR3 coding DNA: TGTGCCAGCTCACCACTTTCCCCCGGGACAGGGGCTGTTCTTAACTATGGCTACACCTTC. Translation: CASSPLSPGTGAVLNYGYTF.

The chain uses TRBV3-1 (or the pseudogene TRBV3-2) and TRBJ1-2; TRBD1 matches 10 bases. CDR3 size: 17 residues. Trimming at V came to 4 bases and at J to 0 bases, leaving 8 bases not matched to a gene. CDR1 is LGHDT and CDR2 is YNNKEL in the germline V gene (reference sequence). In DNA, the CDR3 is TGTGCCAGCAGCCCAAATCGCGGACAGGGGGCTAACTATGGCTACACCTTC. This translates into CASSPNRGQGANYGYTF.

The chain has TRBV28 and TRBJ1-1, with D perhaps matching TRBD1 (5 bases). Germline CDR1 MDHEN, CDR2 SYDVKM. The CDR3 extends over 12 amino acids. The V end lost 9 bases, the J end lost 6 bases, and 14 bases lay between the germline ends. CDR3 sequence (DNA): TGTGCCAGTCGGCGCCAGGGCCCTGAAGCTTTCTTT. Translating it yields CASRRQGPEAFF. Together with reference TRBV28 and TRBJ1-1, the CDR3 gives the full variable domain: DVKVTQSSRYLVKRTGEKVFLECVQDMDHENMFWYRQDPGLGLRLIYFSYDVKMKEKGDIPEGYSVSREKKERFSLILESASTNQTSMYLCASRRQGPEAFFGQGTRLTVV.

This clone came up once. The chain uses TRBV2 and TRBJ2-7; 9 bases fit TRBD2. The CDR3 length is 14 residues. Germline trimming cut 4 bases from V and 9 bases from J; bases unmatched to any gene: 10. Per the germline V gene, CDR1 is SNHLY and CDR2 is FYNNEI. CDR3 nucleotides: TGTGCCAGCAGTGCGGCTAGCGGGAAGACCCCGCAGTACTTC. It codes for CASSAASGKTPQYF. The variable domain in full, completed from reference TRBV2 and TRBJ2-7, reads EPEVTQTPSHQVTQMGQEVILRCVPISNHLYFYWYRQILGQKVEFLVSFYNNEISEKSEIFDDQFSVERPDGSNFTLKIRSTKLEDSAMYFCASSAASGKTPQYFGPGTRLTVT.

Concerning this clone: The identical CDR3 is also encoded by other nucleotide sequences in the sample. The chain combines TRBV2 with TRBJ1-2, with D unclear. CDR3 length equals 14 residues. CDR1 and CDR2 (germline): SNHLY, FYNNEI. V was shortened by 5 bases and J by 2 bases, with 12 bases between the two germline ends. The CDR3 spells CASSRQSGNYGYTF. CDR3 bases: TGTGCCAGCAGTCGGCAGTCGGGGAACTATGGCTACACCTTC.

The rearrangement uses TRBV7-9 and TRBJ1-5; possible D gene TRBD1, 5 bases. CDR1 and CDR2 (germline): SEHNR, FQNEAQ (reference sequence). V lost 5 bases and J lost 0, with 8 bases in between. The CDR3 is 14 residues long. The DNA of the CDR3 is TGTGCCAGCAGCAGCGGGGGTAGCAATCAGCCCCAGCATTTT. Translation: CASSSGGSNQPQHF.